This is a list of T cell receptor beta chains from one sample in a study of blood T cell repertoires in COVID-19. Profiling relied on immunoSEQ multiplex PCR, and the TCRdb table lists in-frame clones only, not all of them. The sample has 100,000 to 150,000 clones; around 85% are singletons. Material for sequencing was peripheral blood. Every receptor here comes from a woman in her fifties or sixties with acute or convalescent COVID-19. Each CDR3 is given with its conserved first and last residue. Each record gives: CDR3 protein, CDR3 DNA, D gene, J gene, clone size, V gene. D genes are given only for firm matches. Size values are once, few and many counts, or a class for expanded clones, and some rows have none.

CASTIRTDEKLFF TGTGCCAGCACTATAAGGACAGATGAAAAACTGTTTTTT NA TRBJ1-4 NA TRBV2
CASSQGGQGATDTQYF TGTGCCAGCAGCCAGGGCGGACAGGGGGCCACAGATACGCAGTATTTT TRBD1 TRBJ2-3 NA TRBV3-1/TRBV3-2
CASSPSGGAGNEQFF TGTGCCAGCAGCCCCAGCGGGGGGGCGGGAAATGAGCAGTTCTTC TRBD2 TRBJ2-1 NA TRBV11-2
CASSSQTYLAGADNEQFF TGTGCCAGCAGCTCCCAAACCTATCTAGCGGGGGCTGACAATGAGCAGTTCTTC TRBD2 TRBJ2-1 NA TRBV7-9
CASSKVVCPSTDTQYF TGTGCCAGCAGCAAAGTAGTTTGTCCTAGCACAGATACGCAGTATTTT NA TRBJ2-3 NA TRBV21-1
CASSPILRTTNEKLFF TGTGCCAGCAGCCCGATATTGAGGACAACTAATGAAAAACTGTTTTTT NA TRBJ1-4 NA TRBV27
CASSSRTGSTDTQYF TGCGCCAGCAGCTCGCGAACAGGAAGCACAGATACGCAGTATTTT NA TRBJ2-3 NA TRBV5-1
CASSPSGRGGQPQHF TGTGCCAGCTCACCCTCGGGCCGCGGGGGTCAGCCCCAGCATTTT NA TRBJ1-5 few TRBV18
CASEGTVSGQSSYEQYF TGTGCCAGCGAAGGAACCGTATCGGGACAGAGCTCCTACGAGCAGTACTTC TRBD1 TRBJ2-7 few TRBV2
CASSLAVRGGNTEAFF TGCGCCAGCAGCTTGGCCGTCCGGGGAGGCAACACTGAAGCTTTCTTT NA TRBJ1-1 NA TRBV5-1
CASSILVIGGGPNTGELFF TGTGCCAGTAGTATACTAGTGATTGGCGGGGGGCCGAACACCGGGGAGCTGTTTTTT TRBD2 TRBJ2-2 few TRBV19
CASSVGTSGGRADTQYF TGTGCCAGCAGCGTGGGAACTAGCGGGGGGAGAGCAGATACGCAGTATTTT TRBD2 TRBJ2-3 NA TRBV9
CASSLGSGGSDTQYF TGTGCCAGCAGCTTAGGCAGCGGGGGATCAGATACGCAGTATTTT TRBD2 TRBJ2-3 NA TRBV7-8
CASSLNVRGNSPLHF TGTGCCAGCAGCTTAAATGTTCGAGGGAATTCACCCCTCCACTTT NA TRBJ1-6 few TRBV7-3
CASRKTGNYGYTF TGTGCCAGCAGGAAGACAGGGAACTATGGCTACACCTTC TRBD1 TRBJ1-2 NA TRBV6-5
CASSFDGTGAQRAYEQYF TGTGCCAGCAGCTTTGATGGGACAGGGGCGCAAAGAGCCTACGAGCAGTACTTC NA TRBJ2-7 NA TRBV12-1
CASGQGELGANVLTF TGTGCCTCAGGACAGGGGGAACTTGGGGCCAACGTCCTGACTTTC TRBD1 TRBJ2-6 NA TRBV15
CASRIPGNSGNTIYF TGTGCCAGTAGGATACCCGGGAACTCTGGAAACACCATATATTTT NA TRBJ1-3 NA TRBV19
CASSLQGSGNTIYF TGTGCCAGCAGCTTACAGGGGTCTGGAAACACCATATATTTT NA TRBJ1-3 NA TRBV7-6
CASSLQGYTEAFF TGTGCCAGCAGTTTACAGGGATACACTGAAGCTTTCTTT NA TRBJ1-1 NA TRBV12-3/TRBV12-4
CASSQEFRLAVYEQYF TGTGCCAGCAGCCAAGAATTTCGGCTAGCAGTCTACGAGCAGTACTTC NA TRBJ2-7 NA TRBV14
CASSIPGQVLQETQYF TGTGCCAGCAGCATTCCGGGACAGGTCCTCCAAGAGACCCAGTACTTC NA TRBJ2-5 NA TRBV21-1
CASRTGGTEAFF TGTGCCAGCAGAACAGGGGGAACTGAAGCTTTCTTT TRBD1 TRBJ1-1 NA TRBV27
CASSFSQGSNTEAFF TGCGCCAGCAGCTTTTCGCAGGGGTCGAACACTGAAGCTTTCTTT NA TRBJ1-1 once TRBV5-1
CASSIGNAAGGLTYEQYF TGTGCCAGTAGTATAGGTAACGCCGCAGGAGGCTTAACGTACGAGCAGTACTTC NA TRBJ2-7 NA TRBV19
CASSQGLAGGRGQETQYF TGTGCCAGCAGCCAAGGACTAGCGGGGGGGAGAGGGCAAGAGACCCAGTACTTC TRBD2 TRBJ2-5 NA TRBV3-1/TRBV3-2
CASTGDSRTDTQYF TGTGCCAGTACCGGGGACAGCCGCACAGATACGCAGTATTTT TRBD1 TRBJ2-3 NA TRBV19
CASSIRPTDATNEKLFF TGTGCCAGTAGTATCCGCCCGACAGATGCAACTAATGAAAAACTGTTTTTT NA TRBJ1-4 NA TRBV19
CASSLAPTSGGADTQYF TGTGCCAGCAGCTTAGCCCCGACTAGCGGGGGGGCAGATACGCAGTATTTT TRBD2 TRBJ2-3 NA TRBV7-3
CAVAGFNEKLFF TGTGCCGTCGCAGGGTTTAATGAAAAACTGTTTTTT NA TRBJ1-4 NA TRBV6-6
CAESDRPNQPQHF TGTGCCGAATCCGACAGACCCAATCAGCCCCAGCATTTT NA TRBJ1-5 NA TRBV28
CASSLSGTGSEKLFF TGTGCCAGCAGTTTATCCGGGACAGGGAGTGAAAAACTGTTTTTT TRBD1 TRBJ1-4 NA TRBV27
CASSLAARGFYGYTF TGTGCCAGCAGCTTGGCCGCCCGGGGGTTCTATGGCTACACCTTC NA TRBJ1-2 few TRBV5-8
CASSQEGQGNYGYTF TGTGCCAGCAGCCAAGAAGGACAGGGGAACTATGGCTACACCTTC TRBD1 TRBJ1-2 NA TRBV4-2
CASSDSGQPQHF TGCGCCAGCAGTGATTCGGGTCAGCCCCAGCATTTT NA TRBJ1-5 NA TRBV10-1
CASNRGNQPQHF TGTGCCAGTAACAGGGGGAACCAGCCCCAGCATTTT TRBD1 TRBJ1-5 NA TRBV6-5
CASSQGDRVPDTQYF TGTGCCAGCAGCCAAGGGGACAGGGTTCCAGATACGCAGTATTTT TRBD1 TRBJ2-3 NA TRBV3-1/TRBV3-2
CASSYSGQGYNEKLFF TGTGCCAGCAGTTACTCAGGACAGGGGTATAATGAAAAACTGTTTTTT TRBD1 TRBJ1-4 once TRBV6-5
CASSQDGGDSQYTRF TGTGCCAGCAGCCAAGATGGAGGGGACAGCCAATACACACGCTTC NA TRBJ2-7 few TRBV3-1/TRBV3-2
CASSLSRGDIQYF TGTGCCAGCAGCTTATCCAGGGGAGACATTCAGTACTTC NA TRBJ2-4 NA TRBV11-2
CASGLLAGGYNEQFF TGTGCTAGTGGCTTACTAGCGGGGGGTTACAATGAGCAGTTCTTC TRBD2 TRBJ2-1 NA TRBV12-5
CATSGGAGRSDTQYF TGTGCCACCAGTGGAGGTGCGGGGAGGTCAGATACGCAGTATTTT NA TRBJ2-3 NA TRBV24-1
CASSRDLPYTEAFF TGTGCCAGCAGTCGGGACTTACCTTACACTGAAGCTTTCTTT NA TRBJ1-1 NA TRBV27
CASSLGGQGLEKLFF TGCGCCAGCAGCCTGGGGGGACAGGGTTTGGAAAAACTGTTTTTT TRBD1 TRBJ1-4 NA TRBV5-1
CASSRDRGNTGELFF TGTGCCAGCAGTCGGGACAGGGGTAACACCGGGGAGCTGTTTTTT TRBD1 TRBJ2-2 NA TRBV6-4
CASSALGTDFMNTEAFF TGTGCCAGCAGCGCTCTCGGGACAGACTTCATGAACACTGAAGCTTTCTTT NA TRBJ1-1 NA TRBV21-1
CASSFPGNSPLHF TGTGCCAGCAGTTTCCCAGGGAATTCACCCCTCCACTTT NA TRBJ1-6 NA TRBV12-3/TRBV12-4
CASSPPGGQPQHF TGTGCCAGCTCACCACCGGGAGGGCAGCCCCAGCATTTT NA TRBJ1-5 NA TRBV18
CASSREGNQPQHF TGTGCCAGCAGCCGTGAGGGCAATCAGCCCCAGCATTTT NA TRBJ1-5 NA TRBV28
CATSRAVTETQYF TGTGCCACCAGCAGGGCTGTCACCGAGACCCAGTACTTC NA TRBJ2-5 NA TRBV15
CASSTGQGGNQPQHF TGTGCCAGCAGTACGGGACAGGGAGGCAATCAGCCCCAGCATTTT TRBD1 TRBJ1-5 NA TRBV6-5
CASIQGAANYGYTF TGTGCCAGTATCCAGGGGGCAGCTAACTATGGCTACACCTTC TRBD1 TRBJ1-2 NA TRBV2